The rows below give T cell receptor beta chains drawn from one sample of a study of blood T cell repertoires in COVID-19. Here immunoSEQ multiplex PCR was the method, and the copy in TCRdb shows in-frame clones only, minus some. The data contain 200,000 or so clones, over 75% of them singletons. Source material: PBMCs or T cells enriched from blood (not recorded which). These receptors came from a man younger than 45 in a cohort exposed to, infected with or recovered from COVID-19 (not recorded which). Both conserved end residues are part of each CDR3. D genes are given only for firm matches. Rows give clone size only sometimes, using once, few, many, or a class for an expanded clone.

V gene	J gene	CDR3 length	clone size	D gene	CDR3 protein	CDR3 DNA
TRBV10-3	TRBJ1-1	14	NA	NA	CAISVGVNGESGFF	TGTGCCATCAGTGTAGGGGTAAACGGAGAAAGTGGTTTCTTT
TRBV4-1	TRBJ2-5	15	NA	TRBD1	CASSQTGTGQETQYF	TGCGCCAGCAGCCAAACGGGGACAGGCCAAGAGACCCAGTACTTC
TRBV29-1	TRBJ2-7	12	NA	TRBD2	CSALAGEYEQYF	TGCAGCGCCTTAGCGGGAGAGTACGAGCAGTACTTC
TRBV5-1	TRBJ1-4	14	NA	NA	CASSFMGPNEKLFF	TGCGCCAGCAGCTTTATGGGGCCCAATGAAAAACTGTTTTTT
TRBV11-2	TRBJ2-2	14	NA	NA	CASSVSSDTGELFF	TGTGCCAGCAGCGTCTCTAGTGACACCGGGGAGCTGTTTTTT
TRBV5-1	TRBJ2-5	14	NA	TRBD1	CASSPTGTKETQYF	TGCGCCAGCAGCCCGACAGGGACCAAAGAGACCCAGTACTTC
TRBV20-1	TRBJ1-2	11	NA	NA	CSARVDYGYTF	TGCAGTGCGCGTGTGGACTATGGCTACACCTTC
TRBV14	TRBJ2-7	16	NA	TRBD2	CASSQGPAGGSYEQYF	TGTGCCAGCAGCCAAGGCCCAGCGGGAGGTTCCTACGAGCAGTACTTC
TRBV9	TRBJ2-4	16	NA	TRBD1	CASSVGQGAAKNIQYF	TGTGCCAGCAGCGTTGGACAGGGGGCGGCCAAAAACATTCAGTACTTC
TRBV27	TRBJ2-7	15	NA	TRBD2	CASSSAGTSGLEQYF	TGTGCCAGCAGTTCAGCGGGGACTAGCGGCCTGGAGCAGTACTTC
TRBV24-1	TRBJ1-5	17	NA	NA	CATSEYPGGRDDQPQHF	TGTGCCACCAGTGAGTACCCGGGGGGCAGGGATGATCAGCCCCAGCATTTT
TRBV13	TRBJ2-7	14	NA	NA	CASSLGGLGYEQYF	TGTGCCAGCAGCTTAGGGGGACTCGGCTACGAGCAGTACTTC
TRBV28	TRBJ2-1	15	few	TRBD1	CASTETGTGTNEQFF	TGTGCCAGCACCGAAACCGGGACAGGGACGAATGAGCAGTTCTTC
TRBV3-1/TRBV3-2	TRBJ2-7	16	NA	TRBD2	CASSQGLAGGPYEQYF	TGTGCCAGCAGCCAAGGACTAGCGGGAGGGCCCTACGAGCAGTACTTC
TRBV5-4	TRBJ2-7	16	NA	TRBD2	CASSLASGGPGYEQYF	TGTGCCAGCAGCTTGGCTTCGGGAGGGCCTGGGTACGAGCAGTACTTC
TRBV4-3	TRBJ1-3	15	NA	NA	CASSQGVGAGNTIYF	TGCGCCAGCAGCCAAGGCGTCGGAGCCGGAAACACCATATATTTT
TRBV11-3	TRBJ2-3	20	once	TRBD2	CASSLDSRTSGRGGADTQYF	TGTGCCAGCAGCTTAGACAGCAGGACTAGCGGGAGAGGAGGAGCAGATACGCAGTATTTT
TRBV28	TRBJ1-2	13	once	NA	CAVRDTLLPGYTF	TGTGCCGTCCGGGACACCCTCCTACCGGGCTACACCTTC
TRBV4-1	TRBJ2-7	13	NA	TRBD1	CASSHGQGYEQYF	TGCGCCAGCAGCCATGGACAGGGCTACGAGCAGTACTTC
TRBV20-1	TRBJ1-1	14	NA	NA	CSASAAHLNTEAFF	TGCAGTGCTAGTGCTGCGCACTTGAACACTGAAGCTTTCTTT
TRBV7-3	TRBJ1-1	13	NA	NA	CASSLDRNTEAFF	TGTGCCAGCAGCTTAGACAGAAACACTGAAGCTTTCTTT
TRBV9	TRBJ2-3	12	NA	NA	CASSGVMDTQYF	TGTGCCAGCAGCGGAGTAATGGATACGCAGTATTTT
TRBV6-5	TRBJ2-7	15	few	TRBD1	CASSRLRTGGYEQYF	TGTGCCAGCAGTCGACTCCGGACAGGGGGCTACGAGCAGTACTTC
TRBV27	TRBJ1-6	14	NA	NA	CASSFGGSGSPLHF	TGTGCCAGCAGTTTTGGTGGATCGGGTTCACCCCTCCACTTT
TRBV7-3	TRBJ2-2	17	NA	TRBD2	CASSPVWAGENTGELFF	TGTGCCAGCAGCCCGGTCTGGGCGGGAGAAAACACCGGGGAGCTGTTTTTT
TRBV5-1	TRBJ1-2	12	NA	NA	CASSSSTGGYTF	TGCGCCAGCAGCTCGTCAACGGGTGGCTACACCTTC
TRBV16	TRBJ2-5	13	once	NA	CASSRNGGETQYF	TGTGCCAGCAGCCGCAACGGGGGAGAGACCCAGTACTTC
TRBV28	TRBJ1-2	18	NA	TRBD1	CASSGIRQGKYRGRGYTF	TGTGCCAGCAGTGGTATACGACAGGGGAAGTATCGGGGCCGTGGCTACACCTTC
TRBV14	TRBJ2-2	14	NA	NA	CASSLQGSGGELFF	TGTGCCAGCAGTCTGCAGGGATCAGGCGGGGAGCTGTTTTTT
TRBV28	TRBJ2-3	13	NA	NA	CASIEVSTDTQYF	TGTGCCAGCATAGAGGTTAGCACAGATACGCAGTATTTT
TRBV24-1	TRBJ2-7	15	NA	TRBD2	CATSDLSAGFYEQYF	TGTGCCACCAGTGATTTATCAGCGGGGTTCTACGAGCAGTACTTC
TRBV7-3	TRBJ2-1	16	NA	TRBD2	CASSPGLAGLHNEQFF	TGTGCCAGCAGCCCGGGACTAGCGGGACTTCACAATGAGCAGTTCTTC
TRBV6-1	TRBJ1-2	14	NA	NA	CASSEGGRNYGYTF	TGTGCCAGCAGTGAAGGTGGCCGAAACTATGGCTACACCTTC
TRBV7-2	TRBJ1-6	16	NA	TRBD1	CASSLALEGARSPLHF	TGTGCCAGCAGCTTAGCCCTCGAGGGGGCCAGATCACCCCTCCACTTT
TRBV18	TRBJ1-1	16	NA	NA	CASSPPGAGVNTEAFF	TGTGCCAGCTCACCACCGGGGGCAGGGGTAAACACTGAAGCTTTCTTT
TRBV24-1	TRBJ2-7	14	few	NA	CATSDLNNPYEQYF	TGTGCCACCAGTGATTTGAACAATCCCTACGAGCAGTACTTC
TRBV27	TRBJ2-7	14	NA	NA	CASRVDGGTSEQYF	TGTGCCAGCAGGGTGGACGGAGGTACCTCCGAGCAGTACTTC
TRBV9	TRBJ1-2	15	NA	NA	CASSVVPFRGYGYTF	TGTGCCAGCAGCGTAGTTCCGTTTCGGGGCTATGGCTACACCTTC
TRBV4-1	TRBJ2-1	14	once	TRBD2	CASSPREGRNEQFF	TGCGCCAGCAGCCCCCGGGAGGGGAGAAATGAGCAGTTCTTC
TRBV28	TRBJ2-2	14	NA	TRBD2	CASRGLAGGGELFF	TGTGCCAGCAGGGGACTAGCGGGAGGGGGGGAGCTGTTTTTT
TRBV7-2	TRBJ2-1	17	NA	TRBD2	CASSLGPGTSGSNEQFF	TGTGCCAGCAGCTTAGGTCCCGGGACTAGCGGGAGCAATGAGCAGTTCTTC
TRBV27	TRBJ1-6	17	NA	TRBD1	CASSFRDRENYNSPLHF	TGTGCCAGCAGTTTCCGCGACAGGGAGAACTATAATTCACCCCTCCACTTT
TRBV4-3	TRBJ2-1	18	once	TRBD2	CASSHHGGRLAGVNEQFF	TGCGCCAGCAGCCACCACGGAGGTAGACTAGCGGGAGTCAATGAGCAGTTCTTC
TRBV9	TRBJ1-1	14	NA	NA	CASSVGGTGVRAFF	TGTGCCAGCAGCGTAGGGGGAACAGGAGTGCGCGCTTTCTTT
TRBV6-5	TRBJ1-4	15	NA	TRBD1	CASSYRQGGGEKLFF	TGTGCCAGCAGTTACCGTCAGGGGGGAGGCGAAAAACTGTTTTTT
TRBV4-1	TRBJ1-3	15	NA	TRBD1	CASSYTGGSGNTIYF	TGCGCCAGCAGTTACACAGGGGGCTCTGGAAACACCATATATTTT
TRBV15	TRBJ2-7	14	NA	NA	CATSREGGSYEQYF	TGTGCCACCAGCAGAGAGGGGGGCTCCTACGAGCAGTACTTC
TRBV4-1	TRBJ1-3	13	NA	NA	CASSLLQGNTIYF	TGCGCCAGCAGCCTCCTCCAGGGTAACACCATATATTTT
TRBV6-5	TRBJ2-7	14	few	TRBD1	CASRPTGGGYEQYF	TGTGCCAGCAGGCCGACAGGGGGGGGGTACGAGCAGTACTTC
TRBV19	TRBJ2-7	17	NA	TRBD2	CASSRGLAGENTYEQYF	TGTGCCAGTAGTAGGGGATTAGCGGGAGAGAATACCTACGAGCAGTACTTC
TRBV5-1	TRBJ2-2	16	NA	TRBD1	CASSTTAGGVAGELFF	TGCGCCAGCAGCACAACCGCAGGGGGCGTCGCCGGGGAGCTGTTTTTT
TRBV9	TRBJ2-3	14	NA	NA	CASSVYGSTDTQYF	TGTGCCAGCAGCGTATACGGGAGTACAGATACGCAGTATTTT
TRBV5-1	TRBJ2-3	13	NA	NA	CASSSRDTDTQYF	TGCGCCAGCAGCTCCCGGGACACAGATACGCAGTATTTT
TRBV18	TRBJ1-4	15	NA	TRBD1	CASSPTTGGLEKLFF	TGTGCCAGCTCACCAACGACAGGGGGCTTAGAAAAACTGTTTTTT
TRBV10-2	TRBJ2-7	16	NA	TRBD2	CASRISGTGSWGEQYF	TGCGCCAGCAGGATTAGCGGGACGGGATCCTGGGGGGAGCAGTACTTC
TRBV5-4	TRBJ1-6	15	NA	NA	CASSFAGPNNSPLHF	TGTGCCAGCAGCTTTGCAGGGCCAAATAATTCACCCCTCCACTTT
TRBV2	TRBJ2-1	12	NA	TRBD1	CATQGVYNEQFF	TGTGCCACCCAGGGGGTCTACAATGAGCAGTTCTTC
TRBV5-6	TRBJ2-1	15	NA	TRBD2	CASSLGLAGINEQFF	TGTGCCAGCAGCTTGGGACTAGCGGGAATCAATGAGCAGTTCTTC